The entry below gives a single T cell receptor beta chain sequence along with its context. Its specific antigen is unknown. At one boundary the junction diverges from the germline segment, which might be a read error. This entry comes from a study of T cell responses to AZD1222 COVID-19 vaccine (dated by TCRdb to about 2021). In terms of the full investigation: A total of 230 to 250 trial participants underwent TCR sequencing, of whom 200 to 220 had received two doses of AZD1222 and roughly 26 had received two doses of the MenACWY control vaccine. Trial participants were enrolled by age into 18-55, 56-69 and 70-plus year subgroups, with 148, 28 and 57 TCR-sequenced participants respectively.

The research as a whole found: CD4 TCRs associated with the vaccine covered the entire spike protein, and the dominant responses were in regions 160-218 and 743-854. Only five or six AZD1222 recipients were SARS-CoV-2 seropositive at baseline, limiting conclusions about previously exposed vaccinees. Because no day 14 peak-response samples were available, the repertoires could be characterized only after the peak T cell response. After two AZD1222 doses, both the breadth and the depth of spike-specific TCRs were significantly higher than at day 0 and than in MenACWY recipients. Epitopes outside the regions mutated in the B.1.351 and B.1.1.7 variants were reportedly recognized by nearly half of the unique spike-specific TCRs. Participants were mostly white British, with more females than males. The authors suggested clonal diversity may have been underestimated. In the small 56-69-year group, the increase in depth fell short of significance, most likely because of low power.

The CDR3 regions of human TCRbeta chains were subjected to immunosequencing. As for the authors' bioinformatics: TCRs in the repertoires were compared against a reference library of SARS-CoV-2-specific TCRs that had been generated with the MIRA antigen-specificity platform. Breadth was defined as the fraction of unique TCRs that were SARS-CoV-2-associated, and depth was defined as the fraction of total T cells that were SARS-CoV-2-associated. Using the MIRA data, each spike-specific TCR was assigned both to the spike region to which the TCR was reactive and to a CD4 or CD8 class. Log10-transformed breadth and depth values were compared by one-way ANOVA with Sidak's multiple comparisons tests. This is the immuneACCESS table as TCRdb keeps it, with only in-frame sequences that have V and J called. A part of the clones is gone; compared with another copy, unresolved V genes explain less than half, and the rest is unexplained. The V and J calls and the clone size are those of that table, but D and trimming were determined from the DNA. For this sample the table gives about 130,000 clones, of which 90% to 95% were detected only once. The ten largest clones capture approximately 7% of the sample.

This sample's time point label indicates: about 28 days (+/-7) after the second vaccine dose. AZD1222 recipients given second doses at about 4 weeks or at about 12 weeks were pooled, since spike-specific TCR depth and breadth were not found to differ between the two schedules. Vaccinee samples were obtained from the UK trials COV001 and COV002, which included a single-blind randomized controlled phase 2/3 trial of AZD1222 (ChAdOx1 nCoV-19) in healthy adults. For TCRbeta chain sequencing, PBMC samples were collected from trial participants at day 0 and at day 28 after the second dose. The CDR3 goes from the cysteine to the phenylalanine over 12 residues. Here the CDR3 DNA is all that survives: 36 bases in frame from base 1.

Rearrangement joined TRBV12-3 or TRBV12-4 to TRBJ2-3; 8 central nucleotides agree with TRBD2. The sequencing here drew on peripheral blood, taken 28 days after the second AZD1222 dose. The TCR sequence derives from an adult who received the AZD1222 COVID-19 vaccine. The CDR3 protein sequence reads: CASSLLAGGSTF. At the DNA level, the sequence is TGTGCCAGCAGCCTTCTAGCGGGCGGATCGACTTTT.